This T cell receptor beta chain was profiled in a study of control samples from healthy donors and cancer patients. The assay was immunoSEQ multiplex PCR, and TCRdb's table has in-frame clones only and misses some. The table records 190,000 or so clones, over 80% of them present only once. This CDR3 contains 15 residues. Germline-derived CDR1 and CDR2 are SGHRS and YFSETQ. V dropped 4 bases and J dropped 4; count of bases not matched to a gene: 6. The clonotype was recovered from a man aged 18 to 30 in good health. The specimen sequenced was blood. The chain joins TRBV5-1 to TRBJ2-2; 8 nucleotides line up with TRBD1. CDR3 in amino acids: CASSLDRGGTGELFF. The CDR3 DNA reads TGCGCCAGCAGCCTAGACAGGGGAGGCACCGGGGAGCTGTTTTTT.